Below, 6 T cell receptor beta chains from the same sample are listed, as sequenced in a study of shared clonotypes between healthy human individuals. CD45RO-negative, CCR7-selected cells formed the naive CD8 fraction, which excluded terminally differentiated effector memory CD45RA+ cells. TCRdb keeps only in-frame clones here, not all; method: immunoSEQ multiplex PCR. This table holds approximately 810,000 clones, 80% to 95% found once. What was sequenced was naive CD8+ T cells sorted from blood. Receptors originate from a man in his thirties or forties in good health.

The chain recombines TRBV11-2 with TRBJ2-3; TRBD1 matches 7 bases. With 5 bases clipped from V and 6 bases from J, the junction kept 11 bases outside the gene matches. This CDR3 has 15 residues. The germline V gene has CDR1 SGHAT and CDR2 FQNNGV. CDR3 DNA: TGTGCCAGCAGCCCCAACAGGGGACCCGTTGATACGCAGTATTTT. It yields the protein CASSPNRGPVDTQYF. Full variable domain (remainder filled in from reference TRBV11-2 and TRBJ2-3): EAGVAQSPRYKIIEKRQSVAFWCNPISGHATLYWYQQILGQGPKLLIQFQNNGVVDDSQLPKDRFSAERLKGVDSTLKIQPAKLEDSAVYLCASSPNRGPVDTQYFGPGTRLTVL.

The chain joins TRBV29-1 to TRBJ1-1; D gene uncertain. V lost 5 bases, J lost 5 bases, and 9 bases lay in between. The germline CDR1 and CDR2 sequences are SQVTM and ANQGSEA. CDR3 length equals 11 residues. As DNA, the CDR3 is TGCAGCGTTATTGACGGTACTGAAGCTTTCTTT. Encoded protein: CSVIDGTEAFF. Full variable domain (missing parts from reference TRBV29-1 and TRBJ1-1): SAVISQKPSRDICQRGTSLTIQCQVDSQVTMMFWYRQQPGQSLTLIATANQGSEATYESGFVIDKFPISRPNLTFSTLTVSNMSPEDSSIYLCSVIDGTEAFFGQGTRLTVV.

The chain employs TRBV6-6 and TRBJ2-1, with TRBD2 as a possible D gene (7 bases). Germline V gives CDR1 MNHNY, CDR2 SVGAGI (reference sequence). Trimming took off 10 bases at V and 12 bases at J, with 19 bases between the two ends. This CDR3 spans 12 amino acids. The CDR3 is CATREGGLVQFF. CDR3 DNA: TGTGCCACCAGGGAGGGGGGGTTAGTGCAGTTCTTC.

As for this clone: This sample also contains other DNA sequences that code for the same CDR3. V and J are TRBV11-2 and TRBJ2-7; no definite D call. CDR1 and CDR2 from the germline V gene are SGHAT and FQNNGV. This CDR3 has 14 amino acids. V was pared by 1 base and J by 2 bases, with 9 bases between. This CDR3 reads CASSLVPRTYEQYF. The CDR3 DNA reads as TGTGCCAGCAGCTTAGTCCCCAGGACCTACGAGCAGTACTTC.

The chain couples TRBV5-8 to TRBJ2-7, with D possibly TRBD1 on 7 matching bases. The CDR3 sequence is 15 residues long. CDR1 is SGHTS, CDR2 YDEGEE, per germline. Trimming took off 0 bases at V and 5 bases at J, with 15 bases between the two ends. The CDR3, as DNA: TGTGCCAGCAGCTTGGTAGGGGGGACAGTGCACGAGCAGTACTTC. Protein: CASSLVGGTVHEQYF.

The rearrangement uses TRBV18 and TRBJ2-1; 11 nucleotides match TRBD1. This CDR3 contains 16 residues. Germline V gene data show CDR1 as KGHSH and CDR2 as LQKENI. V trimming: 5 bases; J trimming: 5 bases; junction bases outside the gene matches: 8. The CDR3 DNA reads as TGTGCCAGCTCATTCAAGTGGGACAGGGGGGACAATGAGCAGTTCTTC. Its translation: CASSFKWDRGDNEQFF. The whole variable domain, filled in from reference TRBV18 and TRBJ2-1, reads NAGVMQNPRHLVRRRGQEARLRCSPMKGHSHVYWYRQLPEEGLKFMVYLQKENIIDESGMPKERFSAEFPKEGPSILRIQQVVRGDSAAYFCASSFKWDRGDNEQFFGPGTRLTVL.